This T cell receptor (beta chain) was profiled in a study of cytomegalovirus exposure and HLA in healthy donors. With 60 Vbeta and 13 Jbeta primers, the PCR was carried out. Libraries were prepared by immunoSEQ multiplex PCR; TCRdb keeps only in-frame clonotypes and omits some of them. The table has under 55,000 clones, around 69% seen once. The CDR3 totals 16 residues. Germline V lookup: CDR1 GTSNPN, CDR2 SVGIG (reference sequence). The V and J ends lost 1 base and 6 bases, in that order; junction bases with no gene match: 7. The receptor's source is a woman younger than 45 in good health and CMV-seronegative. The specimen was PBMCs. The V gene is TRBV30, the J gene TRBJ2-1; 12 bases match TRBD2. CDR3 protein: CAWSGILAGGVNEQFF. The CDR3 nucleotides are TGTGCCTGGAGTGGCATTCTAGCGGGAGGGGTCAATGAGCAGTTCTTC.